A selection of T cell receptor beta chains follows, all from one sample in a study of cytomegalovirus exposure and HLA in healthy donors. Sequenced by immunoSEQ multiplex PCR; TCRdb stores in-frame clones only, minus some. The sample lists 200,000 to 250,000 clones; around 80% were seen once. The sample comprised PBMCs. These receptors were obtained from a boy between 10 and 17 years old in good health and CMV-seronegative. CDR3s include the opening cysteine and the closing phenylalanine or tryptophan. A D gene is named only where the DNA matches it firmly. Expanded clones get a size class; other rows say once, few or many, or leave the size out.

D | J | V | length | size | CDR3 | DNA
- | TRBJ1-3 | TRBV18 | 17 | - | CASSSFTGMSSGNTIYF | TGTGCCAGCTCATCCTTTACAGGGATGAGCTCTGGAAACACCATATATTTT
TRBD1 | TRBJ1-2 | TRBV4-2 | 14 | - | CASSRDRGIYGYTF | TGTGCCAGCAGCCGAGACAGGGGTATCTATGGCTACACCTTC
TRBD2 | TRBJ2-7 | TRBV19 | 15 | - | CASSKGLAGVYEQYF | TGTGCCAGTAGTAAAGGACTAGCGGGTGTCTACGAGCAGTACTTC
TRBD2 | TRBJ2-5 | TRBV2 | 14 | - | CASSYGLVQETQYF | TGTGCCAGCAGCTATGGACTAGTCCAAGAGACCCAGTACTTC
- | TRBJ1-1 | TRBV7-9 | 15 | - | CASSPKQERNTEAFF | TGTGCCAGCAGCCCAAAACAGGAACGGAACACTGAAGCTTTCTTT
TRBD1 | TRBJ2-7 | TRBV19 | 14 | - | CASSSRDRDHEQYF | TGTGCCAGTAGTAGTCGGGACAGGGACCACGAGCAGTACTTC
- | TRBJ1-1 | TRBV5-6 | 14 | few | CASSLVEGTTQAFF | TGTGCCAGCAGCTTGGTGGAGGGGACGACTCAAGCTTTCTTT
- | TRBJ2-2 | TRBV10-1 | 13 | - | CASSESIAGELFF | TGCGCCAGCAGTGAGTCGATAGCCGGGGAGCTGTTTTTT
TRBD1 | TRBJ2-5 | TRBV5-4 | 15 | - | CASSLEGTAQEAQYF | TGTGCCAGCAGCTTGGAAGGGACAGCCCAAGAGGCCCAGTACTTC
- | TRBJ1-2 | TRBV11-3 | 13 | - | CASSLGGNYGYTF | TGTGCCAGCAGCTTAGGGGGCAACTATGGCTACACCTTC
TRBD2 | TRBJ2-1 | TRBV25-1 | 14 | - | CASSESGGRAEQFF | TGTGCCAGCAGTGAATCCGGCGGGAGGGCGGAGCAGTTCTTC
- | TRBJ1-5 | TRBV2 | 12 | - | CASSEQGQPQHF | TGTGCCAGCAGTGAGCAGGGACAGCCCCAGCATTTT
TRBD2 | TRBJ2-7 | TRBV6-6 | 16 | - | CASNPVEGTRAYEQYF | TGTGCCAGCAATCCGGTAGAGGGGACTAGGGCCTACGAGCAGTACTTC
- | TRBJ1-2 | TRBV7-2 | 14 | once | CASSESAGFYGYTF | TGTGCCAGCAGCGAAAGCGCGGGGTTCTATGGCTACACCTTC
- | TRBJ1-1 | TRBV18 | 12 | - | CASSPGQTEAFF | TGTGCCAGCTCACCTGGGCAGACTGAAGCTTTCTTT
- | TRBJ2-7 | TRBV13 | 12 | once | CASSLGRDEQYF | TGTGCCAGCAGCTTAGGCCGGGACGAGCAGTACTTC
- | TRBJ2-2 | TRBV7-3 | 14 | few | CASSSPPNTGELFF | TGTGCCAGCAGTTCCCCTCCGAACACCGGGGAGCTGTTTTTT
- | TRBJ2-1 | TRBV2 | 12 | - | CASSEMGGEQFF | TGTGCCAGCAGTGAGATGGGGGGTGAGCAGTTCTTC
- | TRBJ1-2 | TRBV7-9 | 12 | - | CASSLGGAGYTF | TGTGCCAGCAGCTTAGGGGGAGCTGGCTACACCTTC
TRBD1 | TRBJ2-7 | TRBV7-6 | 15 | once | CASSPDRALSYEQYF | TGTGCCAGCAGCCCCGACAGGGCCCTCTCCTACGAGCAGTACTTC
- | TRBJ1-2 | TRBV7-6 | 12 | - | CASSPQGYGYTF | TGTGCCAGCAGCCCACAGGGTTATGGCTACACCTTC
TRBD2 | TRBJ2-1 | TRBV4-1 | 17 | - | CASSPRPTSSGRNEQFF | TGCGCCAGCAGCCCTCGCCCAACTTCTAGCGGGCGGAATGAGCAGTTCTTC
TRBD1 | TRBJ2-7 | TRBV6-6 | 16 | - | CASSYSRDSSAYEQYF | TGTGCCAGCAGTTACTCGAGGGACAGTTCCGCCTACGAGCAGTACTTC
- | TRBJ2-7 | TRBV5-1 | 15 | few | CASVHLVAGSYEQYF | TGCGCCAGCGTCCACCTCGTGGCGGGCTCCTACGAGCAGTACTTC
- | TRBJ1-4 | TRBV5-4 | 14 | - | CASSLSPANEKLFF | TGTGCCAGCAGCTTGAGTCCCGCGAATGAAAAACTGTTTTTT
- | TRBJ1-2 | TRBV19 | 15 | - | CASTPRRVLPYGYTF | TGTGCCAGTACCCCACGGAGAGTTCTACCCTATGGCTACACCTTC
- | TRBJ1-5 | TRBV18 | 13 | few | CASSPSKNQPQHF | TGTGCCAGCTCACCAAGCAAGAATCAGCCCCAGCATTTT
TRBD2 | TRBJ2-5 | TRBV5-4 | 16 | few | CASSLGLATTVETQYF | TGTGCCAGCAGCTTGGGACTAGCGACAACGGTGGAGACCCAGTACTTC
TRBD1 | TRBJ1-4 | TRBV15 | 15 | - | CATSRVGTAAEKLFF | TGTGCCACCAGCAGAGTCGGGACAGCAGCTGAAAAACTGTTTTTT
- | TRBJ1-1 | TRBV29-1 | 11 | - | CSVEYNTEAFF | TGCAGCGTTGAATATAACACTGAAGCTTTCTTT
TRBD2 | TRBJ2-7 | TRBV6-1 | 14 | once | CASRAPGLAFEQYF | TGTGCCAGCAGAGCCCCGGGACTAGCGTTCGAGCAGTACTTC
- | TRBJ1-3 | TRBV23-1 | 15 | - | CAQNQDGNGLNTIYF | TGCGCCCAAAATCAGGACGGGAACGGTTTAAACACCATATATTTT
- | TRBJ2-3 | TRBV11-3 | 13 | - | CASSSTSPDTQYF | TGTGCCAGCAGCTCAACTAGCCCAGATACGCAGTATTTT
- | TRBJ1-1 | TRBV10-1 | 13 | - | CASSENFGTEAFF | TGCGCCAGCAGTGAAAACTTCGGGACTGAAGCTTTCTTT
TRBD1 | TRBJ2-1 | TRBV6-6 | 14 | - | CASKRDSPRGEQFF | TGTGCCAGCAAACGGGACAGTCCACGGGGTGAGCAGTTCTTC
TRBD1 | TRBJ2-6 | TRBV2 | 17 | few | CASRAPGQGAGANVLTF | TGTGCCAGCAGGGCGCCGGGACAGGGGGCTGGGGCCAACGTCCTGACTTTC
- | TRBJ1-3 | TRBV27 | 14 | - | CASAYGGSGNTIYF | TGTGCCAGCGCCTATGGGGGCTCGGGAAACACCATATATTTT
- | TRBJ1-5 | TRBV10-3 | 16 | - | CAISESGLRSNQPQHF | TGTGCCATCAGTGAGTCAGGACTCCGGAGCAATCAGCCCCAGCATTTT
TRBD1 | TRBJ1-1 | TRBV6-6 | 14 | few | CASSWTGADTEAFF | TGTGCCAGCAGCTGGACAGGAGCCGACACTGAAGCTTTCTTT
TRBD1 | TRBJ1-4 | TRBV6-4 | 12 | - | CASSSTGRKLFF | TGTGCCAGCAGTTCGACAGGGCGAAAACTGTTTTTT
TRBD1 | TRBJ1-6 | TRBV25-1 | 15 | - | CASSLTGEGNSPLHF | TGTGCCAGCAGCCTGACAGGGGAAGGTAATTCACCCCTCCACTTT
TRBD2 | TRBJ2-1 | TRBV6-5 | 16 | few | CASSYDLAGSYNEQFF | TGTGCCAGCAGTTATGACCTAGCGGGATCCTACAATGAGCAGTTCTTC
- | TRBJ2-2 | TRBV27 | 13 | - | CASSSTASGELFF | TGTGCCAGCAGTTCGACAGCATCCGGGGAGCTGTTTTTT
TRBD1 | TRBJ2-7 | TRBV28 | 17 | - | CASSLWGQGATTYEQYF | TGTGCCAGCAGTTTATGGGGACAGGGGGCAACTACCTACGAGCAGTACTTC
- | TRBJ2-5 | TRBV5-6 | 15 | - | CASSLVYAGRETQYF | TGTGCCAGCAGCTTAGTTTACGCGGGAAGAGAGACCCAGTACTTC
TRBD2 | TRBJ2-1 | TRBV9 | 17 | - | CASSDPSGGAVKNEQFF | TGTGCCAGCAGCGATCCTAGCGGGGGGGCGGTTAAAAATGAGCAGTTCTTC
- | TRBJ1-1 | TRBV29-1 | 12 | - | CSVRPPGAEAFF | TGCAGCGTGAGGCCCCCCGGGGCTGAAGCTTTCTTT
- | TRBJ2-7 | TRBV4-1 | 14 | - | CASSQDRGNYEQYF | TGCGCCAGCAGCCAAGACAGGGGAAACTACGAGCAGTACTTC
TRBD2 | TRBJ2-7 | TRBV5-1 | 16 | - | CASSLALGTSSYEQYF | TGCGCCAGCAGCTTGGCCCTCGGGACTAGCTCCTACGAGCAGTACTTC
TRBD2 | TRBJ2-7 | TRBV7-2 | 14 | once | CASSLAGGPYEQYF | TGTGCCAGCAGTCTAGCGGGAGGCCCCTACGAGCAGTACTTC
TRBD1 | TRBJ2-7 | TRBV10-1 | 15 | few | CASSVGTGQGYEQYF | TGCGCCAGCAGTGTAGGTACGGGACAGGGCTACGAGCAGTACTTC